These 14 T cell receptor beta chains were sequenced from one sample in a study of blood T cell repertoires in COVID-19. Some clones are missing from TCRdb's copy, which holds only in-frame ones; the method was immunoSEQ multiplex PCR. This table holds around 340,000 clones, around 80% found once. The specimen was peripheral blood. The receptors stem from a man in his thirties or forties with active or convalescent COVID-19.

This sequence joins TRBV5-1 and TRBJ2-7, with a weak D call TRBD1 (6 bases). V shed 3 bases and J shed 0 bases, with 16 bases lying between them. Per germline, CDR1 SGHRS and CDR2 YFSETQ. This CDR3 has 16 residues. The CDR3 protein is CASSSPGQSYSYEQYF. In nucleotides, the CDR3 is TGCGCCAGCAGCTCCCCTGGACAGAGTTACTCCTACGAGCAGTACTTC.

The gene calls are TRBV30 and TRBJ2-7, with D perhaps matching TRBD1 (6 bases). Trimming took off 7 bases at V and 2 bases at J, with 15 bases between the two ends. CDR1 GTSNPN and CDR2 SVGIG come from the germline V gene (reference sequence). The CDR3 contains 13 residues. CDR3 loop: CAFSRDKPYEQYF. CDR3 nucleotides: TGTGCCTTTTCCCGGGACAAGCCCTACGAGCAGTACTTC.

This chain connects TRBV6-2 or TRBV6-3 to TRBJ1-2, with D perhaps matching TRBD1 (5 bases). Germline CDR1 MNHEY, CDR2 SVGEGT. Trimming removed 2 bases from V and 8 bases from J, with 15 bases in between. This CDR3 has 14 residues. The CDR3: CASSYVAGYTGYTF. DNA of the CDR3: TGTGCCAGCAGTTACGTGGCAGGGTATACGGGCTACACCTTC.

The chain has TRBV7-3 and TRBJ2-3, with D maybe TRBD1 (7 bases). Per the germline V gene, CDR1 is SGHTA and CDR2 is FQGTGA. The CDR3 is 13 amino acids. The V end was cut by 6 bases, the J end by 3 bases, with 10 bases between. CDR3 sequence reads: CASRSGGTDTQYF. In DNA form, the CDR3 reads TGTGCCAGCAGGTCAGGGGGGACAGATACGCAGTATTTT.

The genes are TRBV7-3 and TRBJ2-5, with 11 bases identical to TRBD2. The J segment lost 4 bases and the V segment lost 0 bases, leaving 1 base of the junction unmatched. This CDR3 spans 15 amino acids. Germline CDR1 SGHTA, CDR2 FQGTGA. This chain's CDR3 is CASSLTSGGAETQYF. In DNA, the CDR3 is TGTGCCAGCAGCTTAACTAGCGGGGGGGCAGAGACCCAGTACTTC.

The chain has TRBV7-9 and TRBJ1-5; D remains ambiguous. The CDR3 has 14 residues. Trimming removed 1 base from V and 5 bases from J, with 9 bases in between. Germline CDR1 and CDR2: SEHNR and FQNEAQ (reference sequence). As DNA, the CDR3 is TGTGCCAGCAGCTTAGTGGGCACGGATCAGCCCCAGCATTTT. Its protein product is CASSLVGTDQPQHF. Together with reference TRBV7-9 and TRBJ1-5, the CDR3 gives the full variable domain: DTGVSQNPRHKITKRGQNVTFRCDPISEHNRLYWYRQTLGQGPEFLTYFQNEAQLEKSRLLSDRFSAERPKGSFSTLEIQRTEQGDSAMYLCASSLVGTDQPQHFGDGTRLSIL.

This clone was observed a handful of times. V gene TRBV2 combines with J gene TRBJ2-3; a possible D gene is TRBD2 (6 bases). Germline V gives CDR1 SNHLY, CDR2 FYNNEI. CDR3 length: 12 residues. V dropped 1 base and J dropped 8 bases, with 7 bases sitting between them. CDR3 DNA: TGTGCCAGCAGTGAAGGGGGGGTTACGCAGTATTTT. Translated: CASSEGGVTQYF.

The chain has TRBV27 and TRBJ2-7, with unresolved D. The CDR3 is 11 residues long. Deletions cut 4 bases from V and 3 bases from J, with 4 bases between. Per the germline V gene, CDR1 is MNHEY and CDR2 is SMNVEV (reference sequence). The CDR3 spells CASSSFYEQYF. For the CDR3, the DNA is TGTGCCAGCAGTTCATTCTACGAGCAGTACTTC.

The chain couples TRBV6-2 or TRBV6-3 to TRBJ2-5, with D tentatively TRBD1 (5 bases). The CDR3 is 13 amino acids. Per germline, CDR1 MNHEY and CDR2 SVGEGT. V was cut by 6 bases and J by 3 bases, with 11 bases left in between. The CDR3 loop is CASSPRQKETQYF. The CDR3 region has the DNA TGTGCCAGCAGCCCCCGACAGAAAGAGACCCAGTACTTC.

A word on this clone: This same CDR3 is encoded by further DNA sequences in the sample. V is TRBV6-2 or TRBV6-3 and J is TRBJ2-7; D remains ambiguous. There are 13 residues in the CDR3. Germline V gene sequence: CDR1 MNHEY, CDR2 SVGEGT. Between the trimmed V and J ends, which lost 0 bases and 2 bases, there was a span of 5 bases. CDR3 in DNA: TGTGCCAGCAGTTACTCCCAGGCCTACGAGCAGTACTTC. Translation gives CASSYSQAYEQYF.

The V call is TRBV27, the J call TRBJ2-3; 11 bases fit TRBD2. The V gene end was trimmed by 7 bases and the J gene end by 4 bases; junction bases not matched to a gene: 22. CDR3 size: 20 residues. Germline values: CDR1 MNHEY, CDR2 SMNVEV (reference sequence). CDR3 DNA sequence: TGTGCCAGCAAGACCTACCAAATAGCGGGAGGGCCTTATGGGCCAGATACGCAGTATTTT. Its protein product is CASKTYQIAGGPYGPDTQYF.

This clone was picked up a small number of times. The chain joins TRBV9 to TRBJ1-1; D call uncertain. Trimming cost V 0 bases and J 1 base, with 13 bases left between them. CDR3 length equals 16 residues. Germline values: CDR1 SGDLS, CDR2 YYNGEE. DNA of the CDR3: TGTGCCAGCAGCGTAGATGGGCTACTTGGGAACACTGAAGCTTTCTTT. Translated: CASSVDGLLGNTEAFF.

The chain recombines TRBV27 with TRBJ2-7; 8 nucleotides line up with TRBD2. The V and J ends lost 7 bases and 0 bases, in that order; junction bases with no gene match: 11. This CDR3 is built from 16 residues. Per germline, CDR1 MNHEY and CDR2 SMNVEV (reference sequence). Here the CDR3 reads CASKATAGGHSYEQYF. The CDR3 region has the DNA TGTGCCAGCAAAGCAACGGCGGGAGGTCACTCCTACGAGCAGTACTTC.

Points on this clone: This specimen includes other DNA sequences encoding the same CDR3. The genes are TRBV19 and TRBJ1-1, with D perhaps matching TRBD1 (5 bases). Per the germline V gene, CDR1 is LNHDA and CDR2 is SQIVND (reference sequence). This CDR3 is 13 amino acids long. V was shortened by 3 bases and J by 5 bases, with 10 bases between the two germline ends. The CDR3 spells CASSIAGGTEAFF. CDR3 DNA: TGTGCCAGTAGTATTGCTGGGGGGACTGAAGCTTTCTTT.